Shown below are 14 T cell receptor beta chains from a single sample sequenced in a study of shared clonotypes between healthy human individuals. The protocol was immunoSEQ multiplex PCR, while the TCRdb copy is restricted to in-frame clones and leaves out a portion. The sample lists some 1.5 million clones; 96% were seen once. The sequenced material came from naive CD4+ T cells sorted from blood. Indicated subset: CD45RA+ positively selected. These receptors all stem from a man younger than 40 in good health.

In its sample, this clone was seen once. The chain couples TRBV4-2 to TRBJ2-5, with 9 bases lining up with TRBD2. V was clipped by 1 base and J by 1 base; unmatched bases: 7. The length of the CDR3 is 17 residues. Per the germline V gene, CDR1 is LGHNA and CDR2 is YNFKEQ. CDR3 bases: TGTGCCAGCAGCCAAGGACTAGCGGACGGAGCCCAAGAGACCCAGTACTTC. Translated: CASSQGLADGAQETQYF.

The sample holds one count of this clone. J is TRBJ1-1 and V is TRBV5-1, with TRBD1 matching 8 bases. The germline CDR1 and CDR2 sequences are SGHRS and YFSETQ. This CDR3 contains 14 residues. The ends lost 4 bases at V and 10 bases at J; junction bases unmatched: 12. CDR3 residues: CASSIGQGLVGAFF. CDR3 sequence (DNA): TGCGCCAGCAGCATAGGACAGGGTTTAGTGGGAGCTTTCTTT.

The rearrangement joins TRBV19 to TRBJ2-3; D uncertain. Trimming took off 4 bases at V and 2 bases at J, with 16 bases between the two ends. Germline CDR1 reads LNHDA; CDR2 reads SQIVND (reference sequence). This CDR3 has 16 amino acids. The CDR3 coding sequence is TGTGCCAGTAGTACCGACGTCTCCGCAAACACAGATACGCAGTATTTT. Translated, it gives CASSTDVSANTDTQYF.

The chain has TRBV5-6 and TRBJ2-2; 11 positions match TRBD2. The CDR3 is 16 residues long. J gave up 6 bases and V 0 bases, and 4 bases lay outside the gene matches. Germline V gene data show CDR1 as SGHDT and CDR2 as YYEEEE. The CDR3 sequence is CASSLGPLAGAGELFF. The DNA for the CDR3 is TGTGCCAGCAGCTTGGGCCCACTAGCGGGAGCCGGGGAGCTGTTTTTT.

The chain joins TRBV6-4 to TRBJ2-1; D is possibly TRBD1 (6 bases). This CDR3 has 13 amino acids. From germline, CDR1 is MRHNA and CDR2 SNTAGT. Trimming left V 6 bases short and J 7 bases short, with 13 bases between. The DNA for the CDR3 is TGTGCCAGCAGCGACCACAGGGCAAATGAGCAGTTCTTC. Its protein is CASSDHRANEQFF.

The chain links TRBV29-1 to TRBJ2-3; possibly TRBD1 for D (6 bases). Looked up from germline, CDR1 is SQVTM and CDR2 is ANQGSEA. The V gene lost 2 bases and the J gene lost 6 bases, with 15 bases spanning the gap. The CDR3 runs 14 residues. The CDR3 sequence: CSVERGSLGDTQYF. The CDR3, as DNA: TGCAGCGTTGAAAGGGGGTCGTTAGGGGATACGCAGTATTTT.

The chain recombines TRBV7-6 with TRBJ2-1; TRBD2 matches at 9 bases. With V trimmed by 6 bases and J by 4 bases, 10 bases remained unmatched. CDR1 SGHVS and CDR2 FNYEAQ come from the germline V gene. This CDR3 contains 16 residues. The CDR3 spells CASSLSSGNLYNEQFF. The DNA for the CDR3 is TGTGCCAGCAGTCTCTCTAGCGGGAACTTGTACAATGAGCAGTTCTTC.

The chain joins TRBV18 to TRBJ2-7; maybe TRBD2 (6 bases). The CDR3 consists of 15 residues. V lost 3 bases and J lost 0, with 12 bases in between. Germline V gives CDR1 KGHSH, CDR2 LQKENI. The CDR3 DNA is TGTGCCAGCTCACCGCGGACTATAAGCTCCTACGAGCAGTACTTC. Translation: CASSPRTISSYEQYF.

The V and J genes are TRBV27 and TRBJ2-4, with 10 bases matching TRBD2. The CDR3 consists of 16 residues. In germline, CDR1 is MNHEY, CDR2 SMNVEV (reference sequence). V lost 6 bases, J lost 6 bases, and 11 bases stayed unmatched. CDR3 protein: CASSAPSGSLRNIQYF. The CDR3 DNA sequence: TGTGCCAGCAGCGCACCTAGCGGGAGTCTTAGAAACATTCAGTACTTC.

The chain is built from TRBV9 and TRBJ2-3, with TRBD2 identical over 11 bases. The CDR3 is made up of 16 amino acids. Germline assignment: CDR1 SGDLS and CDR2 YYNGEE. Trimming took 4 bases from V and 0 from J; bases not matched to a gene: 4. The CDR3 loop is CASSPGTSGSTDTQYF. The CDR3 coding sequence is TGTGCCAGCAGCCCCGGGACTAGCGGTAGCACAGATACGCAGTATTTT.

This chain joins TRBV27 and TRBJ1-2; maybe TRBD1 (5 bases). CDR3 length: 15 residues. Germline CDR1 is MNHEY and CDR2 is SMNVEV (reference sequence). Trimming stripped 5 bases from V and 0 bases from J, with 13 bases between. The CDR3 loop reads CASSVQGYSNYGYTF. CDR3 coding DNA: TGTGCCAGCAGTGTTCAGGGCTATTCTAACTATGGCTACACCTTC.

This chain connects TRBV28 to TRBJ2-3, with 9 bases that match TRBD2. The V segment lost 5 bases and the J segment 3 bases; nucleotides outside the gene matches: 15. Germline-derived CDR1 and CDR2 are MDHEN and SYDVKM. This CDR3 spans 18 amino acids. This CDR3 reads CASSPQRLGLAGTDTQYF. As DNA, the CDR3 is TGTGCCAGCAGTCCCCAACGCCTGGGGCTAGCGGGAACAGATACGCAGTATTTT. Looking up the rest from reference TRBV28 and TRBJ2-3 gives the full variable domain: DVKVTQSSRYLVKRTGEKVFLECVQDMDHENMFWYRQDPGLGLRLIYFSYDVKMKEKGDIPEGYSVSREKKERFSLILESASTNQTSMYLCASSPQRLGLAGTDTQYFGPGTRLTVL.

The V gene is TRBV19, the J gene TRBJ1-2, with a weak D call TRBD1 (6 bases). Trimming removed 7 bases at V and 8 bases at J, with 23 bases between. CDR3 size: 15 residues. CDR1 is LNHDA and CDR2 is SQIVND in the germline V gene (reference sequence). The DNA for the CDR3 is TGTGCCAGTATTACGACACAGGGAAAAGTGGGGGGCTACACCTTC. Translating gives CASITTQGKVGGYTF.

V gene TRBV5-5 combines with J gene TRBJ2-1; TRBD1 matches 9 bases. Unmatched junction bases numbered 10, after V lost 4 bases and J lost 8 bases. The CDR3 length is 15 residues. Germline CDR1 reads SGHKS; CDR2 reads YYEKEE (reference sequence). For the CDR3, the DNA is TGTGCCAGCAGCGAGACCCCGGGACAGGGTTATGAGCAGTTCTTC. This sequence encodes CASSETPGQGYEQFF.